This T cell receptor (beta chain) was sequenced during a study of T cell responses to AZD1222 COVID-19 vaccine. The V gene lost 8 bases and the J gene lost 12 bases, with 16 bases spanning the gap. There are 11 residues in the CDR3. The germline gives CDR1 MNHEY, CDR2 SVGAGI. Study-wide findings and caveats: Only 5 to 7 AZD1222 recipients were seropositive at baseline. Spike-specific TCRs gained breadth and depth after people received two AZD1222 doses.

On this clone itself: Its antigen is unknown.

Profiling relied on immunoSEQ multiplex PCR, and the TCRdb table lists in-frame clones only, not all of them. The table has some 170,000 clones, approximately 93% seen once. The source of this sequence is an adult who received the AZD1222 COVID-19 vaccine. The sample here was peripheral blood, taken 28 days after the second AZD1222 dose. The rearrangement links TRBV6-5 to TRBJ1-2, with a weak D call TRBD1 (5 bases). CDR3 bases: TGTGCCAGCCGGTCGAGGACAATTAACACCTTC. Translating gives CASRSRTINTF.